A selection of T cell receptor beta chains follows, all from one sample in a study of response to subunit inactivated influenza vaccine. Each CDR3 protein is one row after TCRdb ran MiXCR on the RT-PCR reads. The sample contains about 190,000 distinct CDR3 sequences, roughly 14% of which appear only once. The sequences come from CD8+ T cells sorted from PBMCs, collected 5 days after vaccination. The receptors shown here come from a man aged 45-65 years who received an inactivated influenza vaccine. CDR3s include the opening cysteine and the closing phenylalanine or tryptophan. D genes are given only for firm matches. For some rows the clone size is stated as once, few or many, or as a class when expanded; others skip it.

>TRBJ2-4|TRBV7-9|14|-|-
TGTGCCAGCAGCTTTGGGGGGGGCTTCGACATTCAGTACTTC
CASSFGGGFDIQYF
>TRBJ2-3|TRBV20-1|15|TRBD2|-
TGCAGTGCTACTGGACTAGCGGAACGCACAGATACGCAGTATTTT
CSATGLAERTDTQYF
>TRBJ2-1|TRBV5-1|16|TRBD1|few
TGCGCCAGCAGCTTGGTTGGCAGGGGGCTGGGGAATGAGCAGTTCTTC
CASSLVGRGLGNEQFF
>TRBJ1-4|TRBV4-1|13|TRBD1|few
TGCGCCAGCAGGGGGACAGGGTATGAAAAACTGTTTTTT
CASRGTGYEKLFF
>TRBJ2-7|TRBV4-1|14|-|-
TGCGCCAGCAGCCAAGATTCGAGGGTCTACGAGCAGTACTTC
CASSQDSRVYEQYF
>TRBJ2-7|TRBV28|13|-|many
TGTGCCAGCAGTTTAATTGGTACCTACGAGCAGTACTTC
CASSLIGTYEQYF
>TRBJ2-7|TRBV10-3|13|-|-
TGTGCCATCAGTGAGCCAGGGGGGAACGAGCAGTACTTC
CAISEPGGNEQYF
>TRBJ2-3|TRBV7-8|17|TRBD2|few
TGTGCCAGCAGCTTAGCCTTCGGGACTAGCGGGATTGATACGCAGTATTTT
CASSLAFGTSGIDTQYF
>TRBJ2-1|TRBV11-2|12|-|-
TGTGCCAGCGGGGCTGAATACAATGAGCAGTTCTTC
CASGAEYNEQFF
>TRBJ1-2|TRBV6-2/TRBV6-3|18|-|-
TGTGCCAGCAGTTACTCGGAGGGACTCCGAGACCTCAACTATGGCTACACCTTC
CASSYSEGLRDLNYGYTF
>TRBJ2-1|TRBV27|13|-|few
TGTGCCAGCAGCTTCGGACTATACAATGAGCAGTTCTTC
CASSFGLYNEQFF
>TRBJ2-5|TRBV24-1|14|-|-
TGTGCCACCAGTGATTTGACCTTGGGGGAGACCCAGTACTTC
CATSDLTLGETQYF
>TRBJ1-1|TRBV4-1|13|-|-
TGCGCCAGCAGACGGGTTATGAACACTGAAGCTTTCTTT
CASRRVMNTEAFF
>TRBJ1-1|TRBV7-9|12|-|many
TGTGCCAGCAGCCCCCCACAGACTGAAGCTTTCTTT
CASSPPQTEAFF
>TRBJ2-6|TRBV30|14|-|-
TGTGCCTGGGGGCAGGGATGGGGGGCCAACGTCCTGACTTTC
CAWGQGWGANVLTF
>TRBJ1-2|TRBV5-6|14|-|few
TGTGCCAGCAGCTTGGGGAAGACAGTGCCGGGCTACACCTTC
CASSLGKTVPGYTF
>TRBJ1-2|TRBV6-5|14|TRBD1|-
TGTGCCAGCAGTTTTACAGGGGTAGGGGAGGGCTACACCTTC
CASSFTGVGEGYTF
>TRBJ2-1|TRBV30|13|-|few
TGTGCCTGGAGTGTATACCTGGACCATGAGCAGTTCTTC
CAWSVYLDHEQFF
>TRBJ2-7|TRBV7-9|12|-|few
TGTGCCAGTGGGACACAGACCTACGAGCAGTACTTC
CASGTQTYEQYF
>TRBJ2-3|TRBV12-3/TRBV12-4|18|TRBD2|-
TGTGCCAGCAGTTGGGGTGATGTAGCGGGGATCAAAACAGATACGCAGTATTTT
CASSWGDVAGIKTDTQYF
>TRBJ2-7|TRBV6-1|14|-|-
TGTGCCAGCAGAGCCGCGGGGAGGACCTACGAGCAGTACTTC
CASRAAGRTYEQYF
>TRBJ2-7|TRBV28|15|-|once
TGTGCCAGCAGTCTCCCTCGGAGTACCTCCTACGAGCAGTACTTC
CASSLPRSTSYEQYF
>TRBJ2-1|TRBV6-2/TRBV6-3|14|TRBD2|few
TGTGCCAGCAGCGAACTAGCGGCCTACAATGAGCAGTTCTTC
CASSELAAYNEQFF
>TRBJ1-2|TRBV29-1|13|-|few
TGCAGCTCCTCGGACACCTTTAGCTATGGCTACACCTTC
CSSSDTFSYGYTF
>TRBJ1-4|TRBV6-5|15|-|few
TGTGCCAGCAGTTACGGCGGCGGCTCGGGGGAAAAACTGTTTTTT
CASSYGGGSGEKLFF
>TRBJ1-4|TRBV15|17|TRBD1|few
TGTGCCACCAGCAGAGATAGGGCCGGGACAGGGGCTGAAAAACTGTTTTTT
CATSRDRAGTGAEKLFF
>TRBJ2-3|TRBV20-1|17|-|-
TGCAGTGCCTCTTCCTCCAAACTTCGGGGAGTTGCAGATACGCAGTATTTT
CSASSSKLRGVADTQYF
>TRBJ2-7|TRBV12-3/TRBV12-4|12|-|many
TGTGCCAGCAGTTTAGGGCACTACGAGCAGTACTTC
CASSLGHYEQYF
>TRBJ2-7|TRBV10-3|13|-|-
TGTGCCATCAGTGAGAGAGGGATCTACGAGCAGTACTTC
CAISERGIYEQYF
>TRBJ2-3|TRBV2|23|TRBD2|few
TGTGCCAGCAGTGCATCCCTACGACTTTGGGTAGCGGGGGGCCCGGAGATGGAAGATACGCAGTATTTT
CASSASLRLWVAGGPEMEDTQYF